This T cell receptor beta chain was profiled in a study of blood T cell repertoires in COVID-19. Study in general: Sites across the United States, Italy and Spain contributed samples from acute and convalescent COVID-19. Sample material is recorded as cDNA or gDNA derived from T cells, B-cell-depleted T cells, or PBMCs.

How the authors handled the data: Amplifying reference gene primers gave estimates of nucleated cell counts. Some clones are missing from TCRdb's copy, which holds only in-frame ones; the method was immunoSEQ multiplex PCR. V and J calls and clone size are given by that table; D and trimming were obtained from the DNA. The sample has about 110,000 clones, 65% to 85% seen once. This CDR3 region has 15 residues. Trimming took off 2 bases at V and 6 bases at J, with 17 bases between the two ends. Germline V lookup: CDR1 GTSNPN, CDR2 SVGIG (reference sequence). The rearrangement links TRBV30 to TRBJ2-1, with a weak D call TRBD2 (6 bases). The sample was peripheral blood. The origin of this receptor is a woman aged 70-85 years with acute or convalescent COVID-19. The CDR3 here is CAWSRGLSGGNEQFF. The CDR3 DNA is TGTGCCTGGAGTAGGGGACTCTCCGGGGGCAATGAGCAGTTCTTC.